This TCR beta chain emerged from a study of blood T cell repertoires in COVID-19. Across the whole study: Sources were T cells, B-cell-depleted T cells, or PBMCs; the material itself was cDNA or gDNA.

In the original workflow: Reference gene primer amplification gave estimated nucleated cell counts. The protocol was immunoSEQ multiplex PCR, while the TCRdb copy is restricted to in-frame clones and leaves out a portion. The DNA gave D and trimming, while V, J and clone size come from that table. Of tens of thousands of clones in the sample, nearly 90% were seen once. V shed 3 bases and J 0 bases; nucleotides not matched to a gene: 12. Germline-derived CDR1 and CDR2 are MGHRA and YSYEKL. This CDR3 spans 18 amino acids. This TCR came from a man over 45 with acute or convalescent COVID-19. Sequenced material: peripheral blood. The chain carries TRBV4-1 and TRBJ2-3, with 7 bases lining up with TRBD1. Written as DNA, the CDR3 is TGCGCCAGCAGCCATGTATCAGGGGGAAGGAGGAGCACAGATACGCAGTATTTT. It codes for CASSHVSGGRRSTDTQYF.